The present entry profiles one T cell receptor (beta chain) with its context. Its antigen is undetermined. These data belong to a study of cytomegalovirus exposure and HLA in healthy donors. The germline gives CDR1 MGHRA, CDR2 YSYEKL. CDR3 length equals 16 residues. With V trimmed by 4 bases and J by 3 bases, 8 bases remained unmatched. Study-level results: Associated with cytomegalovirus, according to the listing, were 164 TCR beta chains. Clusters of TCRs from the first cohort tended to co-occur in the 120 or so validation repertoires (as a later analysis found). Reported performance of the classifier showed diagnosis of cytomegalovirus status with high specificity and sensitivity.

The data were produced by immunoSEQ multiplex PCR, yet TCRdb's version contains in-frame clones alone and is incomplete. The data contain 110,000 to 150,000 clones, less than 95% of them singletons. The clonotype was recovered from a young man in good health and CMV-seropositive. This chain connects TRBV4-1 to TRBJ1-4; 7 bases match TRBD1. The sample comprised PBMCs. CDR3 in DNA: TGCGCCAGCAGCCGACGGGACAGAAAAGCTAATGAAAAACTGTTTTTT. Its translation is CASSRRDRKANEKLFF.